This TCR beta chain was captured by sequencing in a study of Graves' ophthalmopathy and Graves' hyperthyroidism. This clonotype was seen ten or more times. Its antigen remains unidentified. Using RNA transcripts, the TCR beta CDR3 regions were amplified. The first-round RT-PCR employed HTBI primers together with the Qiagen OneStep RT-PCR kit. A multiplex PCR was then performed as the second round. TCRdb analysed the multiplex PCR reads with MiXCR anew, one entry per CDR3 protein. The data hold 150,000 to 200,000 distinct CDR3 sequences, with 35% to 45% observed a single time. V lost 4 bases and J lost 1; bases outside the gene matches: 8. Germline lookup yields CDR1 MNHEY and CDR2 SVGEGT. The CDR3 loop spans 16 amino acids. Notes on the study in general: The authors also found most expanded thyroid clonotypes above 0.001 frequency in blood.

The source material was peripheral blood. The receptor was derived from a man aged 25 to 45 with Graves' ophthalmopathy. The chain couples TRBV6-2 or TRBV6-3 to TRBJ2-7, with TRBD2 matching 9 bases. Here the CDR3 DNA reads TGTGCCAGCAGTTCCCGGGGACTAGCAGATTCCTACGAGCAGTACTTC. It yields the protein CASSSRGLADSYEQYF.